The rows below give T cell receptor beta chains drawn from one sample of a study of shared T cell receptors in the human thymus. The assay was immunoSEQ multiplex PCR, and TCRdb's table has in-frame clones only and misses some. The data hold hundreds of thousands of clones, with more than 70% observed a single time. Another study also made use of these data, one on human thymus T cells.

Sequences were obtained from thymocytes. The receptors come from a boy under two years old with a congenital heart defect. The conserved cysteine and the conserved F or W are not part of the CDR3 here. The order of the fields is V gene, clone size, J gene, CDR3 protein. Rows may omit the clone size; those that give it use once, few, many or a size class.

v_call: TRBV15; clone_size: NA; j_call: TRBJ2-2; cdr3_aa: ATSSITSGRVTGELF
v_call: TRBV27; clone_size: NA; j_call: TRBJ2-5; cdr3_aa: ASGREVKETQY
v_call: TRBV30; clone_size: NA; j_call: TRBJ1-1; cdr3_aa: AWTLTGGNTEAF
v_call: TRBV7-7; clone_size: NA; j_call: TRBJ2-5; cdr3_aa: ASSLGGTSGREETQY
v_call: TRBV11-2; clone_size: NA; j_call: TRBJ2-3; cdr3_aa: ASRGRGRGQY
v_call: TRBV5-6; clone_size: NA; j_call: TRBJ1-2; cdr3_aa: ASSLDGVYGYT
v_call: TRBV28; clone_size: NA; j_call: TRBJ2-2; cdr3_aa: ASSPRGSATGELF
v_call: TRBV15; clone_size: NA; j_call: TRBJ2-4; cdr3_aa: ATSRGGGLAGGSAKNIQY
v_call: TRBV7-9; clone_size: NA; j_call: TRBJ1-2; cdr3_aa: ASSFGGGTGYGYT
v_call: TRBV12-5; clone_size: NA; j_call: TRBJ1-1; cdr3_aa: ASGLVGGTEAF
v_call: TRBV6-1; clone_size: NA; j_call: TRBJ1-3; cdr3_aa: ASRATEDGNTIY
v_call: TRBV25-1; clone_size: NA; j_call: TRBJ2-1; cdr3_aa: ASSESRDFNEQF
v_call: TRBV5-6; clone_size: few; j_call: TRBJ2-3; cdr3_aa: ASSEQFGTSGGSDTQY
v_call: TRBV6-1; clone_size: NA; j_call: TRBJ2-7; cdr3_aa: ASSGYSSYEQY
v_call: TRBV6-1; clone_size: NA; j_call: TRBJ2-1; cdr3_aa: ASSERGAGNEQF
v_call: TRBV7-7; clone_size: few; j_call: TRBJ1-4; cdr3_aa: ASSLSQGLEKLF